This T cell receptor beta chain was sequenced during a study of blood T cell repertoires in COVID-19. About the study: Researchers got acute and convalescent COVID-19 samples from the United States, Italy and Spain. The analysed material was cDNA or gDNA that came from T cells, B-cell-depleted T cells, or PBMCs.

In the source study's methods: Amplification of reference gene primers was used by the study to estimate nucleated cell counts. Here immunoSEQ multiplex PCR was the method, and the copy in TCRdb shows in-frame clones only, minus some. Clone size and the V and J calls come from that table; the DNA yielded D and trimming. The sample carries 280,000 or so clones, about 88% recorded once. CDR1 LGHDT and CDR2 YNNKEL come from the germline V gene (reference sequence). Trimming at V came to 4 bases and at J to 6 bases, leaving 4 bases not matched to a gene. The CDR3 runs 13 residues. This chain uses TRBV3-1 (or the pseudogene TRBV3-2) with TRBJ2-5, with 8 positions matching TRBD2. This sequence was found in a woman in her sixties or seventies with acute or convalescent COVID-19. The sequencing input was peripheral blood. CDR3 nucleotides: TGTGCCAGCAGCCCGGGACTAGGACAGACCCAGTACTTC. It encodes CASSPGLGQTQYF.